Shown below are 28 T cell receptor beta chains from a single sample sequenced in a study of blood T cell repertoires in COVID-19. The protocol was immunoSEQ multiplex PCR, while the TCRdb copy is restricted to in-frame clones and leaves out a portion. The table includes about 210,000 clones, 81% detected once. The sequencing input was PBMCs or T cells enriched from blood (not recorded which). The source of these receptors is a woman in her 50s with acute COVID-19.

The chain carries TRBV28 and TRBJ1-2; D might be TRBD1 (6 bases). V was trimmed by 4 bases and J by 0 bases, leaving 12 bases between them. The CDR3 is 15 amino acids. Germline CDR1 and CDR2: MDHEN and SYDVKM. The CDR3 nucleotides are TGTGCCAGCAGTTCAACAGGGACTACTAACTATGGCTACACCTTC. Its protein is CASSSTGTTNYGYTF.

The chain has TRBV4-1 and TRBJ1-3; 7 bases fit TRBD1. V lost 0 bases to trimming and J lost 0 bases; unmatched junction nucleotides: 2. CDR3 length: 16 residues. Germline assignment: CDR1 MGHRA and CDR2 YSYEKL. CDR3 bases: TGCGCCAGCAGCCAAGACGGGACAGCCTCTGGAAACACCATATATTTT. Translated: CASSQDGTASGNTIYF.

The count of this clone is one. The rearrangement uses TRBV7-2 and TRBJ2-5; TRBD2 might be the D (6 bases). Germline assignment: CDR1 SGHTA and CDR2 FQGNSA. This CDR3 has 14 amino acids. Trimming stripped 5 bases from V and 4 bases from J, with 14 bases between. CDR3 region: CASSLAGSSETQYF. Here the CDR3 DNA reads TGTGCCAGCAGCCTTGCGGGGTCCTCAGAGACCCAGTACTTC.

This clone turned up a few times. This sequence joins TRBV2 and TRBJ1-6; D not resolved. CDR3 length: 9 residues. Germline V CDR1 and CDR2: SNHLY, FYNNEI. The V and J ends lost 11 bases and 10 bases respectively, with 6 bases between them. In DNA form, the CDR3 reads TGTGCCGCGGGCTCACCCCTCCACTTT. It encodes CAAGSPLHF. Together with reference TRBV2 and TRBJ1-6, the CDR3 gives the full variable domain: EPEVTQTPSHQVTQMGQEVILRCVPISNHLYFYWYRQILGQKVEFLVSFYNNEISEKSEIFDDQFSVERPDGSNFTLKIRSTKLEDSAMYFCAAGSPLHFGNGTRLTVT.

The V call is TRBV27, the J call TRBJ1-1; 9 bases are shared with TRBD1. The CDR3 is made up of 16 amino acids. Germline loops: CDR1 MNHEY, CDR2 SMNVEV (reference sequence). The V segment lost 2 bases and the J segment 4 bases; nucleotides outside the gene matches: 8. CDR3 sequence reads: CASSLTGGFVITEAFF. The CDR3 DNA reads as TGTGCCAGCAGTTTAACAGGGGGCTTCGTGATCACTGAAGCTTTCTTT.

Sample share makes this clone medium-sized (0.01 to 0.1%). The J gene is TRBJ1-1, the V gene TRBV16, with a weak D call TRBD1 (6 bases). Trimming pared 0 bases from V and 6 bases from J, leaving 17 bases between. The CDR3 runs to 16 residues. Germline-derived CDR1 and CDR2 are KGHSY and FQNENV. The DNA of the CDR3 is TGTGCCAGCAGCCAATCCGAGCTAAGGACAGCATCTGAAGCTTTCTTT. Protein product: CASSQSELRTASEAFF.

The chain has TRBV7-6 and TRBJ2-3; TRBD2 is a possible D gene (7 bases). The CDR3 has 15 amino acids. The V gene's germline CDR1 is SGHVS and CDR2 FNYEAQ. Trimming shortened V by 5 bases and J by 5 bases, and 17 bases separated the two germline ends. DNA of the CDR3: TGTGCCAGCAGCACTAGGGGGAGGGCCGAAGATACGCAGTATTTT. Translated: CASSTRGRAEDTQYF.

CDR3 sequence (DNA): TGTGCCAGCAGCTTCGGGACAGCGAGCTCCTACGAGCAGTACTTC. Its translation is CASSFGTASSYEQYF. The V and J genes are TRBV5-5 and TRBJ2-7; TRBD1 matches at 7 bases. Trimming took 2 bases from V and 0 from J; bases not matched to a gene: 5. CDR1 and CDR2 (germline): SGHKS, YYEKEE (reference sequence). The CDR3 is 15 residues long. The full variable domain, with the rest looked up from reference TRBV5-5 and TRBJ2-7, is DAGVTQSPTHLIKTRGQQVTLRCSPISGHKSVSWYQQVLGQGPQFIFQYYEKEERGRGNFPDRFSARQFPNYSSELNVNALLLGDSALYLCASSFGTASSYEQYFGPGTRLTVT.

This clone appeared once. The chain links TRBV2 to TRBJ2-7, with 9 bases aligning to TRBD2. This CDR3 comprises 15 residues. Germline V lookup: CDR1 SNHLY, CDR2 FYNNEI. With V trimmed by 3 bases and J by 2 bases, 5 bases remained unmatched. CDR3 sequence (DNA): TGTGCCAGCAGTGACTTAGCGGGGGTCGCCTACGAGCAGTACTTC. This gives the protein CASSDLAGVAYEQYF.

This clone has only a few counts. The chain combines TRBV27 with TRBJ1-2, with a possible D match to TRBD1 (6 bases). CDR3 length: 15 residues. Germline CDR1 MNHEY, CDR2 SMNVEV (reference sequence). V was clipped by 5 bases and J by 2 bases, with 15 bases between them. The chain's CDR3 is CASSLGGAGNYGYTF. In DNA form, the CDR3 reads TGTGCCAGCAGTCTCGGGGGGGCAGGGAACTATGGCTACACCTTC.

CDR3 amino acids: CASSTSGRDTDTQYF. In DNA, the CDR3 is TGTGCCAGTAGTACTAGCGGGAGGGACACAGATACGCAGTATTTT. The chain links TRBV19 to TRBJ2-3; TRBD2 agrees at 12 bases. CDR1 LNHDA and CDR2 SQIVND come from the germline V gene (reference sequence). Losses at the gene ends were 4 bases for V and 2 bases for J; bases not matched to a gene: 1. This CDR3 contains 15 residues. Using reference TRBV19 and TRBJ2-3 for the parts outside the CDR3, the full variable domain is DGGITQSPKYLFRKEGQNVTLSCEQNLNHDAMYWYRQDPGQGLRLIYYSQIVNDFQKGDIAEGYSVSREKKESFPLTVTSAQKNPTAFYLCASSTSGRDTDTQYFGPGTRLTVL.

The gene calls are TRBV9 and TRBJ1-5, with TRBD1 matching 11 bases. Trimming cost V 4 bases and J 5 bases; bases outside gene matches: 5. The germline V gene encodes CDR1 SGDLS and CDR2 YYNGEE. The CDR3 has 15 amino acids. CDR3 amino acids: CASSIGQGADQPQHF. The CDR3 DNA reads as TGTGCCAGCAGCATCGGACAGGGGGCGGATCAGCCCCAGCATTTT.

The chain employs TRBV11-3 and TRBJ1-2; 10 bases match TRBD1. The CDR3 has 15 amino acids. Germline V lookup: CDR1 SGHNT, CDR2 YENEEA. The ends lost 2 bases at V and 5 bases at J; junction bases unmatched: 5. As DNA, the CDR3 is TGTGCCAGCAGCTTACCGGGACAGGGGATGTATGGCTACACCTTC. Translating gives CASSLPGQGMYGYTF.

The CDR3: CASSLAPGNEAFF. DNA for the CDR3: TGTGCCAGCAGCTTAGCCCCAGGGAATGAAGCTTTCTTT. The rearrangement uses TRBV7-9 and TRBJ1-1; D might be TRBD1 (5 bases). Germline-derived CDR1 and CDR2 are SEHNR and FQNEAQ (reference sequence). The V and J ends lost 0 bases and 7 bases respectively, with 9 bases between them. This CDR3 region has 13 residues. Full variable domain (outside the CDR3, taken from reference TRBV7-9 and TRBJ1-1): DTGVSQNPRHKITKRGQNVTFRCDPISEHNRLYWYRQTLGQGPEFLTYFQNEAQLEKSRLLSDRFSAERPKGSFSTLEIQRTEQGDSAMYLCASSLAPGNEAFFGQGTRLTVV.

This chain connects TRBV3-1 (or the pseudogene TRBV3-2) to TRBJ2-7; the D gene is possibly TRBD2 (6 bases). The CDR3 extends over 15 amino acids. Germline CDR1 reads LGHDT; CDR2 reads YNNKEL (reference sequence). The V gene lost 5 bases and the J gene lost 6 bases, with 20 bases spanning the gap. The CDR3 region is CASSDHGTPGGEQYF. The DNA of the CDR3 is TGTGCCAGCAGCGACCACGGGACTCCGGGTGGCGAGCAGTACTTC.

J is TRBJ1-2 and V is TRBV5-5; TRBD1 matches at 8 bases. CDR3 length equals 13 residues. Germline values: CDR1 SGHKS, CDR2 YYEKEE (reference sequence). Losses at the gene ends were 5 bases for V and 6 bases for J; bases not matched to a gene: 6. CDR3 bases: TGTGCCAGCAGTACCCAGGGGGCAGATGGCTACACCTTC. Its translation is CASSTQGADGYTF.

This rearrangement joins TRBV25-1 to TRBJ2-7; weak D call: TRBD1 (5 bases). V was pared by 8 bases and J by 4 bases, with 15 bases between. Germline V gene lookup returns CDR1 MGHDK and CDR2 SYGVNS. The CDR3 is made up of 13 amino acids. CDR3 sequence reads: CASGPTDRYEQYF. In DNA form, the CDR3 reads TGTGCCAGCGGCCCGACAGACCGATACGAGCAGTACTTC.

This clone came up a few times. The rearrangement uses TRBV20-1 and TRBJ2-7; possible D gene TRBD1, 5 bases. CDR1 is DFQATT, CDR2 SNEGSKA, per germline (reference sequence). The CDR3 sequence is 11 residues long. Deletions cut 1 base from V and 6 bases from J, with 7 bases between. CDR3 nucleotides: TGCAGTGCTAGAGCAGGGCCCGAGCAGTACTTC. Translation gives CSARAGPEQYF.

The genes are TRBV27 and TRBJ1-5, with D maybe TRBD1 (5 bases). Trimming left V 8 bases short and J 4 bases short, with 9 bases between. CDR1 and CDR2 (germline): MNHEY, SMNVEV (reference sequence). The CDR3 totals 12 residues. In DNA form, the CDR3 reads TGTGCCAGCCGCCAGGGTAATCAGCCCCAGCATTTT. This gives the protein CASRQGNQPQHF.

V usage is TRBV7-8 and J usage is TRBJ2-7, with a weak D call TRBD2 (5 bases). Looked up from germline, CDR1 is SGHVS and CDR2 is FQNEAQ. V shed 8 bases and J shed 3 bases, with 14 bases lying between them. This CDR3 is built from 13 residues. The CDR3 DNA reads TGTGCCAGCCGGACTCGAGTTAGCTACGAGCAGTACTTC. It is translated as CASRTRVSYEQYF.

This clone came up once. V usage is TRBV28 and J usage is TRBJ2-7; possibly TRBD1 for D (5 bases). The CDR3 length is 14 residues. V gave up 6 bases and J gave up 0 bases, with 12 bases separating them. Germline CDR1 MDHEN, CDR2 SYDVKM. The chain's CDR3 is CASSIIQDSYEQYF. CDR3 coding DNA: TGTGCCAGCAGCATTATACAGGACTCCTACGAGCAGTACTTC. The whole variable domain, filled in from reference TRBV28 and TRBJ2-7, reads DVKVTQSSRYLVKRTGEKVFLECVQDMDHENMFWYRQDPGLGLRLIYFSYDVKMKEKGDIPEGYSVSREKKERFSLILESASTNQTSMYLCASSIIQDSYEQYFGPGTRLTVT.

This sequence joins TRBV7-2 and TRBJ2-1; D is unclear. Between the trimmed V and J ends, which lost 0 bases and 4 bases, there was a span of 10 bases. The CDR3 extends over 15 amino acids. The germline gives CDR1 SGHTA, CDR2 FQGNSA. Here the CDR3 reads CASSLAFAAYNEQFF. CDR3 nucleotide sequence: TGTGCCAGCAGCTTAGCGTTCGCGGCTTACAATGAGCAGTTCTTC. Looking up the rest from reference TRBV7-2 and TRBJ2-1 gives the full variable domain: GAGVSQSPSNKVTEKGKDVELRCDPISGHTALYWYRQSLGQGLEFLIYFQGNSAPDKSGLPSDRFSAERTGGSVSTLTIQRTQQEDSAVYLCASSLAFAAYNEQFFGPGTRLTVL.

J is TRBJ1-5 and V is TRBV28; D might be TRBD1 (6 bases). CDR1 MDHEN and CDR2 SYDVKM come from the germline V gene. V lost 4 bases to trimming and J lost 0 bases, with 16 bases between them. CDR3 length: 17 amino acids. The CDR3 nucleotides read TGTGCCAGCAGTTCTACGACCGACAGGTATAGCAATCAGCCCCAGCATTTT. This gives the protein CASSSTTDRYSNQPQHF.

The CDR3 DNA reads TGTGCCAGCAGCATTTACGGAAAACTGTTTTTT. It translates to CASSIYGKLFF. The genes are TRBV11-3 and TRBJ1-4; D uncertain. The CDR3 sequence is 11 residues long. V lost 5 bases to trimming and J lost 10 bases, with 8 bases between them. Germline assignment: CDR1 SGHNT and CDR2 YENEEA.

V and J are TRBV3-1 (or the pseudogene TRBV3-2) and TRBJ1-1; TRBD1 matches at 7 bases. Germline CDR1 is LGHDT and CDR2 is YNNKEL (reference sequence). The CDR3 runs 14 residues. Germline trimming cut 4 bases from V and 2 bases from J; bases unmatched to any gene: 4. CDR3 nucleotide sequence: TGTGCCAGCAGCCCAGGGGGAGGTAACACTGAAGCTTTCTTT. As protein: CASSPGGGNTEAFF.

This clone was counted only a few times. The chain carries TRBV6-4 and TRBJ1-6; possible D gene TRBD1, 5 bases. CDR1 and CDR2 from the germline V gene are MRHNA and SNTAGT. V was shortened by 4 bases and J by 7 bases, with 11 bases between the two germline ends. CDR3 size: 14 residues. CDR3 sequence: CASSVGQANSPLHF. For the CDR3, the DNA is TGTGCCAGCAGTGTGGGGCAGGCCAATTCACCCCTCCACTTT.

This chain's CDR3 is CASSFPLTDTQYF. The CDR3 region has the DNA TGTGCCAGCAGTTTTCCCCTTACAGATACGCAGTATTTT. The V gene is TRBV28, the J gene TRBJ2-3, with D unresolved. With 3 bases removed from V and 3 bases from J, the gap between germline ends came to 7 bases. Germline CDR1 is MDHEN and CDR2 is SYDVKM. CDR3 length: 13 amino acids.

The chain has TRBV28 and TRBJ2-1; TRBD2 matches at 12 bases. Germline V gives CDR1 MDHEN, CDR2 SYDVKM. The CDR3 is made up of 15 amino acids. V lost 5 bases and J lost 4; bases outside the gene matches: 3. The CDR3 loop is CASSELAGGYNEQFF. The CDR3 nucleotides read TGTGCCAGCAGTGAACTAGCGGGGGGATACAATGAGCAGTTCTTC.